Below, 16 T cell receptor beta chains from the same sample are listed, as sequenced in a study of Ad26.COV2.S vaccination and SARS-CoV-2 variants. Measured with immunoSEQ multiplex PCR; TCRdb has only the in-frame clones, and not every one. Altogether hundreds of thousands of clones are present, 80% to 90% being singletons, with the ten largest covering about 1.5%. Treatment specified: some 19 received Ad26.COV2.S at low or high dose, single or two shots; about 5 received placebo; per-sample allocation not given. Sampling was performed 63 days after the first vaccine or placebo injection. The specimen comprised peripheral blood, sampled in a trial of Ad26.COV2.S vaccine versus placebo. These receptors came from a person between 18 and 65 years old who received the Ad26.COV2.S COVID-19 vaccine or a placebo.

The chain employs TRBV21-1 and TRBJ2-7; the table's D call, TRBD1, has no DNA check behind it. TRBV21-1 is designated a pseudogene. This CDR3 has 13 amino acids. The CDR3 DNA sequence: TGTGCCAGCAGCAGACAGGCCACCTACGAGCAGTACTTC. This gives the protein CASSRQATYEQYF.

The rearrangement links TRBV9 to TRBJ2-7, with D possibly being TRBD2 (7 bases). CDR1 and CDR2 (germline): SGDLS, YYNGEE. Trimming took off 0 bases at V and 2 bases at J, with 12 bases between the two ends. The CDR3 totals 15 residues. The CDR3 here is CASSVEGGRTYEQYF. The CDR3 DNA reads as TGTGCCAGCAGCGTAGAGGGGGGGCGAACCTACGAGCAGTACTTC.

V gene TRBV6-5 combines with J gene TRBJ2-1, with D perhaps TRBD2 (6 bases). From germline, CDR1 is MNHEY and CDR2 SVGAGI. V was pared by 2 bases and J by 4 bases, with 9 bases between. This CDR3 has 14 residues. CDR3 region: CASSYGGLYNEQFF. In DNA, the CDR3 is TGTGCCAGCAGTTACGGAGGACTATACAATGAGCAGTTCTTC.

J is TRBJ1-6 and V is TRBV6-5; no clear D. CDR3 length: 12 amino acids. CDR1 and CDR2 from the germline V gene are MNHEY and SVGAGI. Trimming took off 3 bases at V and 6 bases at J, with 3 bases between the two ends. The CDR3, as DNA: TGTGCCAGCAGTTATGGTAATTCACCCCTCCACTTT. Translated, it gives CASSYGNSPLHF.

This clone was seen a handful of times. The chain joins TRBV6-2 or TRBV6-3 to TRBJ1-1, with TRBD1 matching 7 bases. The CDR3 is 16 amino acids. V shed 2 bases and J 1 base; nucleotides not matched to a gene: 7. Germline V gene data show CDR1 as MNHEY and CDR2 as SVGEGT. The CDR3: CASSYGYRGGNTEAFF. The CDR3 DNA follows: TGTGCCAGCAGTTACGGCTACAGGGGAGGGAACACTGAAGCTTTCTTT.

This clone has a single count. The rearrangement joins TRBV5-1 to TRBJ2-5; the D gene is possibly TRBD2 (5 bases). The CDR3 is 14 amino acids. The germline V and J ends were trimmed by 0 bases and 5 bases, with 11 bases remaining between them. Germline CDR1 SGHRS, CDR2 YFSETQ. In nucleotides, the CDR3 is TGCGCCAGCAGCTTGGCCGAACTAGTTGAGACCCAGTACTTC. As protein: CASSLAELVETQYF.

Note on this clone: This specimen includes other DNA sequences encoding the same CDR3. V usage is TRBV6-5 and J usage is TRBJ1-1; the D is unclear. CDR3 length: 14 amino acids. Trimming removed 3 bases at V and 0 bases at J, with 8 bases between. Germline V lookup: CDR1 MNHEY, CDR2 SVGAGI. The CDR3 DNA sequence: TGTGCCAGCAGTTATGGGGAAATGAACACTGAAGCTTTCTTT. It yields the protein CASSYGEMNTEAFF.

This chain connects TRBV3-1 (or the pseudogene TRBV3-2) to TRBJ2-1, with 12 bases identical to TRBD2. Germline V CDR1 and CDR2: LGHDT, YNNKEL (reference sequence). Unmatched junction bases numbered 10, after V lost 5 bases and J lost 8 bases. This CDR3 contains 16 residues. The CDR3 reads CASSYGLAGLGDEQFF. The CDR3 DNA sequence: TGTGCCAGCAGCTACGGACTAGCGGGGCTCGGGGATGAGCAGTTCTTC.

V is TRBV4-3 and J is TRBJ2-7; no reliable D call. Germline loops: CDR1 LGHNA, CDR2 YSLEER. V was clipped by 0 bases and J by 3 bases, with 6 bases between them. The CDR3 loop spans 13 amino acids. The DNA for the CDR3 is TGCGCCAGCAGCCAAGACAGATACTACGAGCAGTACTTC. Translated: CASSQDRYYEQYF.

This chain links TRBV29-1 with TRBJ1-1, with no clear D. The CDR3 contains 10 residues. Germline-derived CDR1 and CDR2 are SQVTM and ANQGSEA. The V gene lost 3 bases and the J gene lost 1 base, with 0 bases spanning the gap. The CDR3 spells CSVENTEAFF. DNA of the CDR3: TGCAGCGTTGAGAACACTGAAGCTTTCTTT.

DNA of the CDR3: TGTGCCAGCAGTGAAGCCACCGCGAGCTCTGGAAACACCATATATTTT. The encoded protein is CASSEATASSGNTIYF. The rearrangement links TRBV6-1 to TRBJ1-3; D not resolved. CDR3 length: 16 residues. Germline CDR1 MNHNS, CDR2 SASEGT. V lost 0 bases and J lost 0, with 9 bases in between.

This rearrangement joins TRBV24-1 to TRBJ1-5; D perhaps matches TRBD1 (5 bases). The CDR3 runs to 16 residues. CDR1 is KGHDR, CDR2 SFDVKD, per germline. V was shortened by 3 bases and J by 3 bases, with 14 bases between the two germline ends. The CDR3 protein is CATSDAGQGVNQPQHF. DNA for the CDR3: TGTGCCACCAGTGATGCGGGGCAGGGAGTCAATCAGCCCCAGCATTTT.

V usage is TRBV11-2 and J usage is TRBJ2-1, with 7 bases fitting TRBD1. This CDR3 spans 14 amino acids. V lost 5 bases, J lost 3 bases, and 4 bases stayed unmatched. The V gene's germline CDR1 is SGHAT and CDR2 FQNNGV. The CDR3 nucleotides are TGTGCCAGCAGCAGGACAGGTAACTACAATGAGCAGTTCTTC. Its protein is CASSRTGNYNEQFF.

This clone appeared a single time. The CDR3 sequence: CASSFRRGATNEKLFF. CDR3 sequence (DNA): TGTGCCAGCAGTTTTCGGAGGGGTGCAACTAATGAAAAACTGTTTTTT. V is TRBV6-5 and J is TRBJ1-4; possible D gene TRBD1, 5 bases. The germline V gene encodes CDR1 MNHEY and CDR2 SVGAGI. V lost 4 bases and J lost 0, with 12 bases in between. The CDR3 loop spans 16 amino acids.

The chain links TRBV2 to TRBJ2-6; D unclear. V was shortened by 7 bases and J by 2 bases, with 15 bases between the two germline ends. The CDR3 totals 16 residues. Germline V gene data show CDR1 as SNHLY and CDR2 as FYNNEI. CDR3 sequence: CASNQEDRTGANVLTF. The CDR3 DNA sequence: TGTGCCAGCAACCAAGAGGATAGGACTGGGGCCAACGTCCTGACTTTC. Together with reference TRBV2 and TRBJ2-6, the CDR3 gives the full variable domain: EPEVTQTPSHQVTQMGQEVILRCVPISNHLYFYWYRQILGQKVEFLVSFYNNEISEKSEIFDDQFSVERPDGSNFTLKIRSTKLEDSAMYFCASNQEDRTGANVLTFGAGSRLTVL.

The chain couples TRBV15 to TRBJ2-6; D is unresolved. The CDR3 is made up of 16 amino acids. V lost 2 bases and J lost 0, with 8 bases in between. Germline lookup yields CDR1 LNHNV and CDR2 YYDKDF (reference sequence). The CDR3 coding sequence is TGTGCCACCAGCAGACCGTGGGCCTCTGGGGCCAACGTCCTGACTTTC. This codes for CATSRPWASGANVLTF. Full variable domain (rest looked up from reference TRBV15 and TRBJ2-6): DAMVIQNPRYQVTQFGKPVTLSCSQTLNHNVMYWYQQKSSQAPKLLFHYYDKDFNNEADTPDNFQSRRPNTSFCFLDIRSPGLGDTAMYLCATSRPWASGANVLTFGAGSRLTVL.